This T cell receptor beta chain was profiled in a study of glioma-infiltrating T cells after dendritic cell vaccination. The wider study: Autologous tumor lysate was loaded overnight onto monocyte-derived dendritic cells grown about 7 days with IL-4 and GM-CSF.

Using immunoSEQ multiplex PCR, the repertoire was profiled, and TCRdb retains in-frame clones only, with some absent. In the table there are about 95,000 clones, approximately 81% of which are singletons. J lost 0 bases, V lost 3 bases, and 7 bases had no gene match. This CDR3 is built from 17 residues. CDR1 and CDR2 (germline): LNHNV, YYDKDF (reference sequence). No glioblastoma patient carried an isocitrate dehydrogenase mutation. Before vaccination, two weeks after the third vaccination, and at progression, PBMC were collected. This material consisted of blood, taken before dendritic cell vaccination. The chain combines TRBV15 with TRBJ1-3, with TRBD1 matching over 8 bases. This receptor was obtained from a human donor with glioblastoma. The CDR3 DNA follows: TGTGCCACCAGCAGGGACAGGGCCGCGACCTCTGGAAACACCATATATTTT. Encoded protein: CATSRDRAATSGNTIYF.